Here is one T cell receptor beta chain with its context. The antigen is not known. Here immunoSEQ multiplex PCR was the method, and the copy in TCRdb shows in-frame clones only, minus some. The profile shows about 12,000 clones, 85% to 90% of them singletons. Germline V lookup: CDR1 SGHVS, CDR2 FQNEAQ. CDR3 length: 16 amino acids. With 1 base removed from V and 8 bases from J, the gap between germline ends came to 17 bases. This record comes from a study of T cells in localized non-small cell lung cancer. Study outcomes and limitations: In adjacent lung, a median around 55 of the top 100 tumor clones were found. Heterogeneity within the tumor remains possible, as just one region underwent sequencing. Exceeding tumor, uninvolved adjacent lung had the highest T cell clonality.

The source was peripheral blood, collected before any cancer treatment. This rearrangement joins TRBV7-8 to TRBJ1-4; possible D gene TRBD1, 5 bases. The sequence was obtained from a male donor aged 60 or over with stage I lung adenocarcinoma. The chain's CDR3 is CASSLGWGKGREKLFF. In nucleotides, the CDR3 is TGTGCCAGCAGCTTAGGTTGGGGGAAAGGAAGGGAAAAACTGTTTTTT.